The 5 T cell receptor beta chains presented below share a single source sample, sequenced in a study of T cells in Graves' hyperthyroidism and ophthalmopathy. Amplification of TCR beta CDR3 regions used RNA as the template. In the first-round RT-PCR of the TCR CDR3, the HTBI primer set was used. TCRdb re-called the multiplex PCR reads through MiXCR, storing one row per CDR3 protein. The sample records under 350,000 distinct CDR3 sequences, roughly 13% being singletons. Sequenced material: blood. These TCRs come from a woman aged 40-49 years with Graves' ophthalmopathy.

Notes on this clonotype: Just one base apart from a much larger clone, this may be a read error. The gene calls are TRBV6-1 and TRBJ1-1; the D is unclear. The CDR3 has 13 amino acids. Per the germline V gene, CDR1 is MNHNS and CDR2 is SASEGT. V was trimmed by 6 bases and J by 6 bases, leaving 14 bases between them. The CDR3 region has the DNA TGTGCCAGCAGCTTGGCCTGGGCTTCTGAAGCTTTCTTT. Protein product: CASSLAWASEAFF.

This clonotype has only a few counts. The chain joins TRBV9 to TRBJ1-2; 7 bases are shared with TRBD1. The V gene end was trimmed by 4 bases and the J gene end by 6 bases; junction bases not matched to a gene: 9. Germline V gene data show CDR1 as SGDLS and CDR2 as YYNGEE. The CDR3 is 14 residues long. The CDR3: CASSPRQGWDGYTF. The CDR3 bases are TGTGCCAGCAGCCCGAGACAGGGATGGGATGGCTACACCTTC.

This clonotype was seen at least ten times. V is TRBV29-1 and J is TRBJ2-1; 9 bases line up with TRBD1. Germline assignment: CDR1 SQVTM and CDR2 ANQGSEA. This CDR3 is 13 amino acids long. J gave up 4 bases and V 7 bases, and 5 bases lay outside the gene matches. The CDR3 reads CSGQGGIYNEQFF. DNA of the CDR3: TGCAGCGGACAGGGGGGGATTTACAATGAGCAGTTCTTC.

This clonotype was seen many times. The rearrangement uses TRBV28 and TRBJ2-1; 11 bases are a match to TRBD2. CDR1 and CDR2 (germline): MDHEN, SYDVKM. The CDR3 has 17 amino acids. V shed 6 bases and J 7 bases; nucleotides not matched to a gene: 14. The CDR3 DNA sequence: TGTGCCAGCAGGACACTAGCGGGAGATACGTCGAAGAATGAGCAGTTCTTC. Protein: CASRTLAGDTSKNEQFF.

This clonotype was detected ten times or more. CDR3: CATSRGRTSGYEQYF. CDR3 nucleotide sequence: TGTGCCACCAGCAGAGGACGGACTAGCGGCTACGAGCAGTACTTC. The J gene is TRBJ2-7, the V gene TRBV15, with 10 nucleotides matching TRBD2. V dropped 1 base and J dropped 3; count of bases not matched to a gene: 3. The CDR3 loop spans 15 amino acids. The germline CDR1 and CDR2 sequences are LNHNV and YYDKDF (reference sequence).